Detailed here is one TCR beta chain. The data are from a study of T-cell reconstitution after alpha-beta-depleted transplantation in children. Construction of the TCRbeta library involved unique molecular identifiers. MiXCR, run by TCRdb on the PCR reads, gives a single entry per CDR3 protein. The sample gives roughly 500,000 distinct CDR3 sequences, approximately 12% of which show up once; about 5.6% is in the top ten. The ends were cut back, 1 base at V and 0 bases at J, with 12 bases in the middle. Germline CDR1 MRHNA, CDR2 SNTAGT. The length of the CDR3 is 16 residues. The sample here was PBMCs from the stem cell graft donor, taken from the stem cell graft. This receptor was taken from a human donor who donated a stem cell graft to a child with combined immunodeficiency. J is TRBJ1-1 and V is TRBV6-4; D may be TRBD1 (5 bases). The DNA for the CDR3 is TGTGCCAGCAGTGACTATGGGGGTTCGATGAACACTGAAGCTTTCTTT. Translation gives CASSDYGGSMNTEAFF.